These T cell receptor beta chains were read from a single sample in a study of lymphopenia after photon versus proton radiotherapy. Profiling relied on immunoSEQ multiplex PCR, and the TCRdb table lists in-frame clones only, not all of them. The repertoire holds 70,000 or so clones, with roughly 91% as singletons. The sample here was peripheral blood, taken from a patient treated with photon-based radiotherapy. The receptors stem from a woman between 70 and 85 years old with pancreatic cancer. Both conserved end residues are part of each CDR3. Fields, in order: D gene, V gene, clone size, J gene, CDR3 DNA, CDR3 protein. A D gene is named only where the DNA matches it firmly. Some rows have no size entry. The others give once, few or many, or a class for an expanded clone.

>.|TRBV10-3|once|TRBJ2-1
TGTGCCACCCACAATGTGGACGTTGGGTACAATGAGCAGTTCTTC
CATHNVDVGYNEQFF
>TRBD1|TRBV2|.|TRBJ1-5
TGTGCCAGCAGTGAGTTAGGGACAGCAAGCAATCAGCCCCAGCATTTT
CASSELGTASNQPQHF
>TRBD2|TRBV5-1|.|TRBJ2-7
TGCGCCAGCAGCTTGTCTCTAACGGGAGGATACGAGCAGTACTTC
CASSLSLTGGYEQYF
>TRBD1|TRBV7-7|.|TRBJ2-7
TGTGCTAGCAGCTCGGACAGGGTACGCGAGCAGTACTTC
CASSSDRVREQYF
>TRBD1|TRBV9|.|TRBJ1-1
TGTGCCAGCAGCGTAGGGACAGGCCTAGAAGCTTTCTTT
CASSVGTGLEAFF
>TRBD1|TRBV5-4|.|TRBJ1-1
TGTGCCAGCAGCTCCCGACAGGGGCTGAACACTGAAGCTTTCTTT
CASSSRQGLNTEAFF
>TRBD2|TRBV7-2|.|TRBJ2-5
TGTGCCAGCAGCTTAGAAGGTGGAGTGGCTAGCGGGAGTATTGAGACCCAGTACTTC
CASSLEGGVASGSIETQYF
>.|TRBV30|.|TRBJ2-1
TGTGCCTGGAGTGTCCTGGCAGAGCAGTTCTTC
CAWSVLAEQFF
>TRBD2|TRBV9|.|TRBJ2-5
TGTGCCAGCAGTGTCAGTGACCGGGGAGGGGAGACCCAGTACTTC
CASSVSDRGGETQYF
>.|TRBV5-8|.|TRBJ1-3
TGTGCCAGCACCCACAGGGCTGGAAACACCATATATTTT
CASTHRAGNTIYF
>TRBD1|TRBV4-3|.|TRBJ1-2
TGCGCCAGCAGCCAAGATACAGGGGCCTTTGGAGGCTACACCTTC
CASSQDTGAFGGYTF
>.|TRBV5-1|.|TRBJ2-1
TGCGCCAGCAGCCCTGGAGGGAGCGAGCACAATGAGCAGTTCTTC
CASSPGGSEHNEQFF
>TRBD1|TRBV7-6|once|TRBJ2-5
TGTGCCAGCAGGCGTACCACAGGGGGCGCCGAGACCCAGTACTTC
CASRRTTGGAETQYF
>.|TRBV7-2|.|TRBJ2-7
TGTGCCAGCAGCTTAGTGGGGCAGGGGCACTCCTACGAGCAGTACTTC
CASSLVGQGHSYEQYF
>TRBD2|TRBV7-2|.|TRBJ2-7
TGTGCCAGCAGCTTGGGGCGGGGGAGCTCCTACGAGCAGTACTTC
CASSLGRGSSYEQYF
>TRBD2|TRBV7-2|.|TRBJ2-1
TGTGCCAGCAGCTTAATAGCGGGAGGAAACAATGAGCAGTTCTTC
CASSLIAGGNNEQFF